Following are 15 T cell receptor beta chains from one sample sequenced in a study of T cell repertoires in cytomegalovirus infection. MiXCR was run by TCRdb on the reads, yielding one entry per CDR3 protein. The table includes roughly 190,000 distinct CDR3 sequences, 7.5% to 10% detected once. Sequences were obtained from PBMCs. The receptors here all came from a human donor in good health (CMV status not recorded). Some clones in this sample may be carry-over from other donors' samples.

Only a few counts were recorded for this clonotype. The V gene is TRBV28, the J gene TRBJ2-1; 11 bases map to TRBD2. The CDR3 extends over 16 amino acids. V trimming: 4 bases; J trimming: 4 bases; junction bases outside the gene matches: 6. In germline, CDR1 is MDHEN, CDR2 SYDVKM. The CDR3: CASSSAGTSGYNEQFF. The CDR3 DNA sequence: TGTGCCAGCAGTTCAGCCGGGACTAGCGGTTACAATGAGCAGTTCTTC.

This clonotype showed up just a few times. This chain connects TRBV4-1 to TRBJ2-1, with 8 bases lining up with TRBD2. V lost 1 base and J lost 6; bases outside the gene matches: 8. Germline V gene sequence: CDR1 MGHRA, CDR2 YSYEKL. The CDR3 covers 16 residues. CDR3 coding DNA: TGCGCCAGCAGCCAAGTGGCGGGGGGAGAAACCAATGAGCAGTTCTTC. Translated, it gives CASSQVAGGETNEQFF.

This clonotype was seen at least ten times. The V gene is TRBV7-2, the J gene TRBJ1-2; TRBD1 aligns across 9 bases. The CDR3 runs to 14 residues. With V trimmed by 5 bases and J by 8 bases, 9 bases remained unmatched. Germline-derived CDR1 and CDR2 are SGHTA and FQGNSA. CDR3: CASSAQQGAHGYTF. CDR3 sequence (DNA): TGTGCCAGCAGCGCCCAACAGGGGGCGCACGGCTACACCTTC.

This clonotype turned up a few times. The junction does not match germline at one end; this may be a read error. The gene calls are TRBV19 and TRBJ2-1; D is possibly TRBD1 (6 bases). The length of the CDR3 is 14 residues. Per the germline V gene, CDR1 is LNHDA and CDR2 is SQIVND (reference sequence). CDR3 region: CASSPDSSYSEQFF. The CDR3 bases are TGTGCCAGCTCCCCGGACAGTTCTTACAGTGAGCAGTTCTTC. Full variable domain (remainder filled in from reference TRBV19 and TRBJ2-1): DGGITQSPKYLFRKEGQNVTLSCEQNLNHDAMYWYRQDPGQGLRLIYYSQIVNDFQKGDIAEGYSVSREKKESFPLTVTSAQKNPTAFYLCASSPDSSYSEQFFGPGTRLTVL.

This clonotype was seen repeatedly, ten times or more. The rearrangement links TRBV10-3 to TRBJ2-3; TRBD1 might be the D (5 bases). Germline values: CDR1 ENHRY, CDR2 SYGVKD. Trimming removed 11 bases at V and 4 bases at J, with 13 bases between. CDR3 length: 12 residues. The CDR3 is CAVWTRADTQYF. CDR3 DNA: TGTGCCGTTTGGACCAGGGCAGATACGCAGTATTTT.

This clonotype showed up just a few times. The J gene is TRBJ2-1, the V gene TRBV20-1, with TRBD2 matching over 11 bases. The CDR3 contains 16 residues. The germline gives CDR1 DFQATT, CDR2 SNEGSKA (reference sequence). V lost 4 bases, J lost 7 bases, and 12 bases stayed unmatched. The CDR3 DNA is TGCAGTGCTACCACAGTTAGCGGGGGGGCCGTTAATGAGCAGTTCTTC. This codes for CSATTVSGGAVNEQFF.

In this sample, this clonotype turned up a few times. CDR3 protein: CASTLRRGNTEAFF. Written as DNA, the CDR3 is TGTGCCAGCACACTCCGGAGGGGGAACACTGAAGCTTTCTTT. The rearrangement links TRBV7-2 to TRBJ1-1; D might be TRBD1 (5 bases). Trimming left V 7 bases short and J 1 base short, with 13 bases between. The CDR3 extends over 14 amino acids. The germline V gene has CDR1 SGHTA and CDR2 FQGNSA.

This clonotype was found once. This sequence joins TRBV10-3 and TRBJ2-3; possibly TRBD1 for D (6 bases). This CDR3 comprises 19 residues. The V gene lost 6 bases and the J gene lost 2 bases, with 27 bases spanning the gap. Germline CDR1 and CDR2: ENHRY and SYGVKD. CDR3 protein: CAIRQDSKLPGANTDTQYF. The CDR3, as DNA: TGTGCCATCAGGCAGGACAGCAAGTTACCCGGGGCAAACACAGATACGCAGTATTTT.

This clonotype was seen ten or more times. The chain carries TRBV7-8 and TRBJ2-7; 8 positions match TRBD2. CDR1 is SGHVS, CDR2 FQNEAQ, per germline. The CDR3 contains 13 residues. V shed 1 base and J 6 bases; nucleotides not matched to a gene: 2. The CDR3 DNA sequence: TGTGCCAGCAGCTTAGGTCGGGGGGGCGAGCAGTACTTC. It translates to CASSLGRGGEQYF.

This clonotype has ten or more counts. The chain is built from TRBV27 and TRBJ2-2; TRBD2 matches at 7 bases. Germline V lookup: CDR1 MNHEY, CDR2 SMNVEV (reference sequence). Germline trimming cut 4 bases from V and 2 bases from J; bases unmatched to any gene: 7. The CDR3 covers 16 residues. DNA for the CDR3: TGTGCCAGCAGTTCTAGCACTAGCGTTAACACCGGGGAGCTGTTTTTT. Residues: CASSSSTSVNTGELFF.

This clonotype showed up many times. The chain employs TRBV7-6 and TRBJ2-3; D may be TRBD1 (6 bases). V was shortened by 3 bases and J by 2 bases, with 15 bases between the two germline ends. Germline-derived CDR1 and CDR2 are SGHVS and FNYEAQ. The CDR3 spans 16 residues. The DNA of the CDR3 is TGTGCCAGCAGCTTGGCGCACAGGGCCTACACAGATACGCAGTATTTT. Protein sequence: CASSLAHRAYTDTQYF.

This clonotype was picked up many times. The chain carries TRBV7-2 and TRBJ2-1; D tentatively reads TRBD1 or TRBD2 (7 bases each). The CDR3 runs 16 residues. Germline V gene lookup returns CDR1 SGHTA and CDR2 FQGNSA. V shed 5 bases and J shed 8 bases, with 22 bases lying between them. The CDR3 region has the DNA TGTGCCAGCAGCCCAGGACTAGTCAGGGGGGCGGATGAGCAGTTCTTC. Its translation: CASSPGLVRGADEQFF.

The chain joins TRBV25-1 to TRBJ1-2; D ambiguous. The CDR3 has 13 amino acids. Trimming stripped 1 base from V and 4 bases from J, with 7 bases between. Germline V lookup: CDR1 MGHDK, CDR2 SYGVNS. Here the CDR3 DNA reads TGTGCCAGCAGTGAATCGCCAAGCTATGGCTACACCTTC. This encodes CASSESPSYGYTF.

V is TRBV6-2 or TRBV6-3 and J is TRBJ1-1; the D is unclear. Between the trimmed V and J ends, which lost 2 bases and 6 bases, there was a span of 7 bases. The germline V gene has CDR1 MNHEY and CDR2 SVGEGT. This CDR3 contains 12 residues. In DNA form, the CDR3 reads TGTGCCAGCAGTTACGCCAAGTCTGAAGCTTTCTTT. It yields the protein CASSYAKSEAFF.

There are a few counts of this clonotype. The rearrangement joins TRBV29-1 to TRBJ2-2; weak D call: TRBD2 (6 bases). Between the trimmed V and J ends, which lost 8 bases and 4 bases, there was a span of 11 bases. This CDR3 spans 12 amino acids. CDR1 SQVTM and CDR2 ANQGSEA come from the germline V gene. CDR3 residues: CSTLEGTGELFF. The CDR3 region has the DNA TGCAGCACCCTGGAGGGCACCGGGGAGCTGTTTTTT.